A single sample is the source of the 16 T cell receptor beta chains below, sequenced in a study of cytomegalovirus exposure and HLA in healthy donors. PCR employed 60 Vbeta and 13 Jbeta primers. Libraries were prepared by immunoSEQ multiplex PCR; TCRdb keeps only in-frame clonotypes and omits some of them. The data hold 55,000 to 80,000 clones, with approximately 71% observed a single time. The sample consisted of PBMCs. These receptors came from a man aged 60 to 69 in good health and CMV-seropositive.

This clone was observed once. The genes are TRBV5-1 and TRBJ2-1; 7 nucleotides match TRBD1. V lost 1 base, J lost 7 bases, and 11 bases stayed unmatched. CDR1 SGHRS and CDR2 YFSETQ come from the germline V gene. The CDR3 extends over 16 amino acids. Here the CDR3 DNA reads TGCGCCAGCAGCTTGAGGGGCCGGGACAGCCTTAATGAGCAGTTCTTC. This encodes CASSLRGRDSLNEQFF.

A word on this clone: The junction and the germline gene differ at one end; a read error may be behind it. The genes are TRBV7-6 and TRBJ1-6; 7 nucleotides match TRBD1. The germline CDR1 and CDR2 sequences are SGHVS and FNYEAQ. The CDR3 has 14 amino acids. The CDR3: CASSLAGGHSPLHF. CDR3 sequence (DNA): TGTGCCAGCAGCTTAGCAGGGGGCCATTCACCCCTCCATTTT.

V gene TRBV27 combines with J gene TRBJ1-4, with 11 bases identical to TRBD1. Germline V lookup: CDR1 MNHEY, CDR2 SMNVEV (reference sequence). The CDR3 spans 20 residues. V shed 3 bases and J 5 bases; nucleotides not matched to a gene: 17. CDR3 bases: TGTGCCAGCAGTTTCAGGACAGGGGGCGCAAGGGTGGCAGGAAATGAAAAACTGTTTTTT. Its translation: CASSFRTGGARVAGNEKLFF.

The V gene is TRBV19, the J gene TRBJ2-4; D possibly corresponds to TRBD1 (6 bases). Trimming stripped 1 base from V and 10 bases from J, with 11 bases between. Germline CDR1 is LNHDA and CDR2 is SQIVND (reference sequence). The CDR3 contains 13 residues. Here the CDR3 reads CASSIAPGTIQYF. CDR3 DNA: TGTGCCAGTAGTATAGCTCCCGGGACAATTCAGTACTTC.

V usage is TRBV11-2 and J usage is TRBJ2-1; tentatively, D is TRBD2 (6 bases). Germline CDR1 is SGHAT and CDR2 is FQNNGV. The CDR3 is 14 residues long. Trimming left V 1 base short and J 7 bases short, with 11 bases between. The chain's CDR3 is CASSLGLGGNEQFF. The CDR3 region has the DNA TGTGCCAGCAGCTTAGGTCTTGGGGGGAATGAGCAGTTCTTC. The full variable domain, rest sourced from reference TRBV11-2 and TRBJ2-1, is EAGVAQSPRYKIIEKRQSVAFWCNPISGHATLYWYQQILGQGPKLLIQFQNNGVVDDSQLPKDRFSAERLKGVDSTLKIQPAKLEDSAVYLCASSLGLGGNEQFFGPGTRLTVL.

This clone was observed once. V gene TRBV19 combines with J gene TRBJ1-1, with a tentative D call TRBD1 (5 bases). Germline CDR1 LNHDA, CDR2 SQIVND (reference sequence). The CDR3 sequence is 17 residues long. V lost 3 bases and J 3 bases, leaving 20 bases between the germline ends. CDR3 residues: CASSILGGGERDTEAFF. CDR3 nucleotide sequence: TGTGCCAGTAGTATTCTCGGGGGAGGGGAGCGTGACACTGAAGCTTTCTTT.

The chain uses TRBV14 and TRBJ1-2; D may be TRBD1 (5 bases). Trimming left V 0 bases short and J 4 bases short, with 12 bases between. The CDR3 has 15 amino acids. CDR1 and CDR2 (germline): SGHDN, FVKESK. This CDR3 reads CASSQDPRAVYGYTF. The CDR3 coding sequence is TGTGCCAGCAGCCAAGATCCCAGGGCGGTCTATGGCTACACCTTC.

The chain joins TRBV15 to TRBJ2-7, with D perhaps TRBD1 (5 bases). CDR1 is LNHNV, CDR2 YYDKDF, per germline (reference sequence). V lost 0 bases and J 1 base, leaving 13 bases between the germline ends. The CDR3 has 16 amino acids. DNA for the CDR3: TGTGCCACCAGCAGAGAAGCGACAGATGCGTCCTACGAGCAGTACTTC. Translated: CATSREATDASYEQYF.

V is TRBV7-9 and J is TRBJ2-7, with 8 bases matching TRBD1. The CDR3 contains 14 residues. Germline V gives CDR1 SEHNR, CDR2 FQNEAQ (reference sequence). Trimming cost V 5 bases and J 6 bases; bases outside gene matches: 9. The CDR3 region is CASSPTGVGGEQYF. In DNA form, the CDR3 reads TGTGCCAGCAGCCCGACAGGGGTTGGGGGCGAGCAGTACTTC.

The chain recombines TRBV5-4 with TRBJ2-3, with D possibly being TRBD1 (5 bases). Germline CDR1 is SGHNT and CDR2 is YYREEE (reference sequence). The CDR3 loop spans 14 amino acids. V gave up 0 bases and J gave up 4 bases, with 9 bases separating them. The CDR3 region is CASSLEAGSDTQYF. CDR3 in DNA: TGTGCCAGCAGCTTGGAAGCAGGGTCAGATACGCAGTATTTT.

This chain links TRBV27 with TRBJ1-6; possibly TRBD1 for D (6 bases). Per the germline V gene, CDR1 is MNHEY and CDR2 is SMNVEV (reference sequence). CDR3 size: 14 residues. V was pared by 4 bases and J by 6 bases, with 10 bases between. CDR3 amino acids: CASSSGHFNSPLHF. The CDR3 nucleotides are TGTGCCAGCAGTTCGGGACACTTTAATTCACCCCTCCACTTT.

The J gene is TRBJ1-5, the V gene TRBV2; no reliable D call. Deletions cut 6 bases from V and 4 bases from J, with 10 bases between. Germline CDR1 SNHLY, CDR2 FYNNEI. The CDR3 has 13 amino acids. This CDR3 is CASSGQANQPQHF. Written as DNA, the CDR3 is TGTGCCAGCAGCGGTCAGGCGAATCAGCCCCAGCATTTT.

The rearrangement uses TRBV7-9 and TRBJ2-5, with D tentatively TRBD1 (5 bases). The V gene's germline CDR1 is SEHNR and CDR2 FQNEAQ (reference sequence). CDR3 length: 13 residues. Trimming cost V 2 bases and J 5 bases, with 9 bases left between them. CDR3 amino acids: CASSLSQGETQYF. CDR3 bases: TGTGCCAGCAGCTTAAGTCAGGGCGAGACCCAGTACTTC.

This clone was counted once. V usage is TRBV5-8 and J usage is TRBJ1-1; 7 nucleotides line up with TRBD1. CDR1 is SGHTS and CDR2 is YDEGEE in the germline V gene. The CDR3 has 14 amino acids. The junction had 7 bases not matched to a gene; V was cut back by 3 bases and J by 5 bases. The CDR3 nucleotides are TGTGCCAGCAGCTCTACAGGGGCACGGACTGAAGCTTTCTTT. This gives the protein CASSSTGARTEAFF.

This clone was recorded only once. J is TRBJ2-7 and V is TRBV5-4, with 10 bases aligning to TRBD2. The CDR3 has 15 residues. Germline CDR1 reads SGHNT; CDR2 reads YYREEE (reference sequence). The V and J ends lost 0 bases and 2 bases, in that order; junction bases with no gene match: 2. In DNA form, the CDR3 reads TGTGCCAGCAGCTTGGGGACTAGCGGACCCTACGAGCAGTACTTC. Translated: CASSLGTSGPYEQYF.

The genes are TRBV13 and TRBJ1-2; 8 positions match TRBD1. The CDR3 consists of 16 residues. The germline CDR1 and CDR2 sequences are PRHDT and FYEKMQ (reference sequence). Losses at the gene ends were 1 base for V and 3 bases for J; bases not matched to a gene: 7. This chain's CDR3 is CASSLVQGARDYGYTF. The CDR3 DNA sequence: TGTGCCAGCAGCTTAGTTCAGGGGGCGCGGGACTATGGCTACACCTTC. The variable domain in full, with the rest retrieved from reference TRBV13 and TRBJ1-2, is AAGVIQSPRHLIKEKRETATLKCYPIPRHDTVYWYQQGPGQDPQFLISFYEKMQSDKGSIPDRFSAQQFSDYHSELNMSSLELGDSALYFCASSLVQGARDYGYTFGSGTRLTVV.